This TCR beta chain was retrieved from a study of blood T cell repertoires in COVID-19. Study in general: PBMCs, B-cell-depleted T cells, or T cells were the source of the cDNA or gDNA that made up the material.

Sequenced by immunoSEQ multiplex PCR; TCRdb stores in-frame clones only, minus some. Here the sample spans about 250,000 clones, about four fifths being singletons. Followed longitudinally, the Seattle patients had been enrolled during active infection. Per germline, CDR1 SGDLS and CDR2 YYNGEE. The CDR3 runs 15 residues. With 4 bases clipped from V and 1 base from J, the junction kept 5 bases outside the gene matches. Sequenced sample: peripheral blood. The clonotype originates from a person aged 65-85 years with COVID-19, enrolled during active disease. The J gene is TRBJ1-5, the V gene TRBV9; 7 bases agree with TRBD1. CDR3 DNA: TGTGCCAGCAGCCCCGGGACAGCGAGCAATCAGCCCCAGCATTTT. Translation gives CASSPGTASNQPQHF.